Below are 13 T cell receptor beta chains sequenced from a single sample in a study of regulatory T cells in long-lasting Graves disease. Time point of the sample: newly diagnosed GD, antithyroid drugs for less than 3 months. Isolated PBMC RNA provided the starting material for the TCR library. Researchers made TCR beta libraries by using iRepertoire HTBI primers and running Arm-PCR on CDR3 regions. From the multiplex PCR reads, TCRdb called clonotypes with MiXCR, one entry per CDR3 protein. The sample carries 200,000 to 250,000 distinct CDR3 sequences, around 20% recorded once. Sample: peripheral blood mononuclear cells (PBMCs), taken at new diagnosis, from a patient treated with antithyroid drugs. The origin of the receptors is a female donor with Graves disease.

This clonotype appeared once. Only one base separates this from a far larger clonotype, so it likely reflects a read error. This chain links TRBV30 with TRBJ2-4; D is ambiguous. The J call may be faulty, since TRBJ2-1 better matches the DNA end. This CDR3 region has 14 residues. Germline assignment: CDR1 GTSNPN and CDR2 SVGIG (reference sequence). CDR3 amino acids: CAWEANIIGNGQFF. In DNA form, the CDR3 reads TGTGCCTGGGAAGCAAACATAATAGGCAATGGGCAGTTCTTC.

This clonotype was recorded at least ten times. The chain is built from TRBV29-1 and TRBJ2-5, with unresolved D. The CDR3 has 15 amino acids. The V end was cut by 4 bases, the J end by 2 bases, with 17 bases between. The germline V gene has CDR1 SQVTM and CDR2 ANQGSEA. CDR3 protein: CSVVAPFTPQETQYF. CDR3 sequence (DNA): TGCAGCGTTGTGGCACCCTTTACTCCTCAAGAGACCCAGTACTTC.

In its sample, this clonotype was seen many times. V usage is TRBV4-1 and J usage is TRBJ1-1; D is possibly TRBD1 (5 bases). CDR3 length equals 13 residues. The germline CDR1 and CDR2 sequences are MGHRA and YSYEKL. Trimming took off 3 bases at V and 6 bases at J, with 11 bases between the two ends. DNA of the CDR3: TGCGCCAGCAGCCACCCAGGGACCGCTGAAGCTTTCTTT. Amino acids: CASSHPGTAEAFF.

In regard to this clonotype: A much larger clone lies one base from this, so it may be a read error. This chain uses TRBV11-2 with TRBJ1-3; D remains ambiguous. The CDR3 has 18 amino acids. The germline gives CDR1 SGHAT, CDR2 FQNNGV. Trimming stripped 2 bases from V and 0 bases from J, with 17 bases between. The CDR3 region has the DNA TGTGCCAGCAGCTTATCCTCCGTGGGCCACTACTCTGGAAACACCATATATTTT. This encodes CASSLSSVGHYSGNTIYF.

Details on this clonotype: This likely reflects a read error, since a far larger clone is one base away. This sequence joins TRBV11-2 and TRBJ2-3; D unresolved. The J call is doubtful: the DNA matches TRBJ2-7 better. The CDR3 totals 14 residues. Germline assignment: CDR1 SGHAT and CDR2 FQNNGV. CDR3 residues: CASSLDWAAGGQYF. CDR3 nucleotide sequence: TGTGCCAGCAGCTTAGATTGGGCAGCTGGCGGGCAGTACTTC.

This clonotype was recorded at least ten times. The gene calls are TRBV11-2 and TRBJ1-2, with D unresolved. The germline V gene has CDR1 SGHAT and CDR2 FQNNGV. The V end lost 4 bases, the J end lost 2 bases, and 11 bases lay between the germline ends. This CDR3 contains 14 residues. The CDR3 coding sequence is TGTGCCAGCAGCTCTCAGGCAAACAACTATGGCTACACCTTC. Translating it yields CASSSQANNYGYTF.

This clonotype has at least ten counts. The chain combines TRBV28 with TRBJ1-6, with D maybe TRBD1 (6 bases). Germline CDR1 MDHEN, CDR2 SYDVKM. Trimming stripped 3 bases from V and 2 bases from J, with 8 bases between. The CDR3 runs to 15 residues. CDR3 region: CASSFYRAYNSPLHF. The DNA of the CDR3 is TGTGCCAGCAGTTTTTACAGGGCCTATAATTCACCCCTCCACTTT.

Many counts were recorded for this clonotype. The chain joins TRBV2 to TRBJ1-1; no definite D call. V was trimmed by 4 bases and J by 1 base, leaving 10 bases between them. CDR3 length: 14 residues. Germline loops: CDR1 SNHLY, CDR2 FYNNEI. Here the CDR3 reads CASSGDHRNTEAFF. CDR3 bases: TGTGCCAGCAGTGGAGATCACCGGAACACTGAAGCTTTCTTT.

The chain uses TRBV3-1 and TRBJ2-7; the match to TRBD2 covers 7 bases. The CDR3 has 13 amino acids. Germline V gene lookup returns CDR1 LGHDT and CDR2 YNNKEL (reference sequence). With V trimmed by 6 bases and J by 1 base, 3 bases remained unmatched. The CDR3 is CASRAGTSYEQYF. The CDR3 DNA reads TGTGCCAGCAGAGCGGGGACGTCCTACGAGCAGTACTTC.

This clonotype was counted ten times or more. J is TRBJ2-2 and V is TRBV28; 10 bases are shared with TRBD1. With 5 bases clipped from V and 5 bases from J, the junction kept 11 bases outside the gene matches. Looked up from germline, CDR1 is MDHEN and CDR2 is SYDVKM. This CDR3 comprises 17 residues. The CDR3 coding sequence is TGTGCCAGCAGTCCTCTTTTAGGACAGGGGGAAACCGGGGAGCTGTTTTTT. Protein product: CASSPLLGQGETGELFF.

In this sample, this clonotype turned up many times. The CDR3 spells CASSLSEAVYGYTF. DNA of the CDR3: TGTGCCAGCAGCCTCTCGGAGGCGGTCTATGGCTACACCTTC. V and J are TRBV12-3 or TRBV12-4 and TRBJ1-2; no firm D call. V dropped 6 bases and J dropped 4 bases, with 15 bases sitting between them. This CDR3 spans 14 amino acids.

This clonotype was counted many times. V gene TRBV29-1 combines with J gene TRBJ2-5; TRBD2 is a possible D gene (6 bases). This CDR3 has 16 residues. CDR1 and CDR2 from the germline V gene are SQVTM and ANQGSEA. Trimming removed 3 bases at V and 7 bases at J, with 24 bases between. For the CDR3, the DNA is TGCAGCGTTGATTTTGGGGCGGGGAACGTTGTACGGACCCAGTACTTC. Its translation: CSVDFGAGNVVRTQYF. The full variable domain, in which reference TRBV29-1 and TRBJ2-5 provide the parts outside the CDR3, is SAVISQKPSRDICQRGTSLTIQCQVDSQVTMMFWYRQQPGQSLTLIATANQGSEATYESGFVIDKFPISRPNLTFSTLTVSNMSPEDSSIYLCSVDFGAGNVVRTQYFGPGTRLLVL.

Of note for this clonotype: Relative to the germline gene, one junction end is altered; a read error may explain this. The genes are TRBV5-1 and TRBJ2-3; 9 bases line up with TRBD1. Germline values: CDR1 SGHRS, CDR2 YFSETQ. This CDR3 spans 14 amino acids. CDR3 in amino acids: CASSSGTGLHTQYF. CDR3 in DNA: TGTGCCAGCAGCTCCGGGACAGGGTTACATACGCAGTATTTT.